This T cell receptor (beta chain) was observed in a study of blood T cell repertoires in COVID-19 (dated by TCRdb to the early 2020s). Regarding the study in general: Collaborator samples came from the United States, Italy and Spain and covered acute and convalescent phases of COVID-19. The dataset comprised deeply sampled blood TCRbeta repertoires from subjects exposed to, actively infected with, or recovered from COVID-19. A de-identified subject ID, COVID-19 status, age in years and sex were almost always included in the sample metadata. Samples were obtained from the ongoing ImmuneRACE study (first 160 participants) and from over a thousand subjects provided by 6 global collaborators. Where HLA class I and class II types were available, the types were taken from metadata supplied by the sample provider, not from assay-based typing. The material from the prospective study consisted of cDNA or gDNA derived from T cells, B-cell-depleted T cells, or PBMCs. A freely available public database, intended as a resource for researchers studying the immune response to SARS-CoV-2, is where the repertoires were released. Study-wide conclusions, independent of this receptor: Clinical and demographic metadata were provided uncurated, with the amount varying by source and participant.

This clone qualifies as medium-sized (0.01 to 0.1%). The antigen it binds to is not known. No base quality information exists; no much larger clone differs at one position. Participants in the prospective study were enrolled through a virtual design, were aged about 18 to 100 years, and lived in 24 United States geographic areas. In the prospective study, cohorts were assigned on the basis of participant-reported clinical history obtained from a screening survey and a study questionnaire. Each participant in the prospective study had whole blood, serum and a nasopharyngeal or oropharyngeal swab collected by mobile phlebotomists. Additional blood draws and questionnaires over an approximately 2-month period could optionally be provided by prospective study participants. Before DNA extraction, prospective study blood samples were shipped either frozen or at room temperature. The CDR3 spans 11 residues, from the cysteine through the phenylalanine. Only the CDR3 portion is preserved as DNA: 33 bases, with reading frame beginning at the first base. V is clipped by 8 bases and J by 0 bases, and the sequence between their germline boundaries is 7 bases long. The CDR1 and CDR2 encoded by the germline V gene (reference sequence) are DFQATT and SNEGSKA.

The immunoSEQ Assay, a bias-controlled multiplex PCR, was used to amplify TCRbeta CDR3 regions from genomic DNA. The study's processing was this. Within the assay, amplification of reference gene primers was used to estimate how many nucleated cells each sample contained. To quantify the absolute abundance of each unique TCRbeta CDR3 rearrangement, sequence reads were collapsed and filtered. For each sample, productive Simpson clonality was calculated by taking the square root of Simpson's diversity index across productive rearrangements. What TCRdb holds here is the immuneACCESS table cut down to in-frame rearrangements. Part of the clones is not present; checked against another copy, under half of the missing clones reflect an unresolved V gene, and the others are unexplained. V, J and clone size derive from that table, while D and trimming were established from the DNA sequence. The sample yields roughly 360,000 clones; around nine tenths were counted once. The ten largest clones capture around 0.91% of the sample.

The origin of this receptor is a woman in her twenties or thirties with acute COVID-19. The material sequenced was PBMCs or T cells enriched from blood (not recorded which). The chain couples TRBV20-1 to TRBJ1-1, with the D gene too uncertain to name. The DNA sequence is given as TGCAGTCCTCAGGTGAACACTGAAGCTTTCTTT. Translated, this is CSPQVNTEAFF.